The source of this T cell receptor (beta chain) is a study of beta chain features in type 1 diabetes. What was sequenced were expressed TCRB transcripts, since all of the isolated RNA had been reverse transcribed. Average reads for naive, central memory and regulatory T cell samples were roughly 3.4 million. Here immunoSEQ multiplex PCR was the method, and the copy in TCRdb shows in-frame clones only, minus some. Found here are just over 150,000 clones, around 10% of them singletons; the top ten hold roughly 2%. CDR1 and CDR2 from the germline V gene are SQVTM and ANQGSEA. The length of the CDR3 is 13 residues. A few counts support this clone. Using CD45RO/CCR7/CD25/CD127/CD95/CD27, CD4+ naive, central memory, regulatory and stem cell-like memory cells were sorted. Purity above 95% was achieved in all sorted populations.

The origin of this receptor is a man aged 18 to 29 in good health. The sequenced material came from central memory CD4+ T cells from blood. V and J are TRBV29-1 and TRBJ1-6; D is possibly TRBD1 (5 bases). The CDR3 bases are TGCAGTGCCATGTGGGGGAGGGATTCACCCCTCCACTTT. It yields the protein CSAMWGRDSPLHF.